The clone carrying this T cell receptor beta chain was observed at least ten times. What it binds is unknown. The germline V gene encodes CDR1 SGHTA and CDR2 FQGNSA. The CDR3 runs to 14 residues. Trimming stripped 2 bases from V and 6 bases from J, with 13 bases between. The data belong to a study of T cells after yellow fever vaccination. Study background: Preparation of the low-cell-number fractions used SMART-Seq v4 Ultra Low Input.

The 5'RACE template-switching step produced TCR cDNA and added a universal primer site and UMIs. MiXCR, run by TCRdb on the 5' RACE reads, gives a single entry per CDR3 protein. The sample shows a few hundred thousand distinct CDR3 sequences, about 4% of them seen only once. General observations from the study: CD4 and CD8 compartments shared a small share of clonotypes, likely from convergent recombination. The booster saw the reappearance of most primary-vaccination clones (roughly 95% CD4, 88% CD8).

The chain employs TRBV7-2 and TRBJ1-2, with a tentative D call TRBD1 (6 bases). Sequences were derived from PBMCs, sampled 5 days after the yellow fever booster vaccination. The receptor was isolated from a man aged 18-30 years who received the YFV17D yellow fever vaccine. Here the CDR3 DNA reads TGTGCCAGCAGCTTACAGGACGCAGGGGATGGCTACACCTTC. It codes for CASSLQDAGDGYTF. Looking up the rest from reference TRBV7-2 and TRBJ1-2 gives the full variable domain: GAGVSQSPSNKVTEKGKDVELRCDPISGHTALYWYRQSLGQGLEFLIYFQGNSAPDKSGLPSDRFSAERTGGSVSTLTIQRTQQEDSAVYLCASSLQDAGDGYTFGSGTRLTVV.